This T cell receptor (beta chain) derives from a study of blood T cell repertoires in COVID-19. In the study overall: Sample material is recorded as cDNA or gDNA derived from T cells, B-cell-depleted T cells, or PBMCs.

The method was immunoSEQ multiplex PCR; TCRdb's version includes in-frame clones alone and lacks a portion of them. This table holds about 160,000 clones, more than 75% found once. The CDR3 runs to 14 residues. The germline V gene encodes CDR1 GTSNPN and CDR2 SVGIG (reference sequence). V dropped 0 bases and J dropped 2 bases, with 11 bases sitting between them. Sample: peripheral blood. This sequence was found in a man in his late teens or twenties with acute or convalescent COVID-19. The rearrangement uses TRBV30 and TRBJ2-7; no clear D. CDR3 coding DNA: TGTGCCTGGAGTGTAAACAGTCCAGCCTACGAGCAGTACTTC. It is translated as CAWSVNSPAYEQYF. The entire variable domain, with the rest obtained from reference TRBV30 and TRBJ2-7, is as follows: SQTIHQWPATLVQPVGSPLSLECTVEGTSNPNLYWYRQAAGRGLQLLFYSVGIGQISSEVPQNLSASRPQDRQFILSSKKLLLSDSGFYLCAWSVNSPAYEQYFGPGTRLTVT.